Below are 8 T cell receptor beta chains sequenced from a single sample in a study of CD8 T cell repertoires and HIV-1 epitope variants. For these receptors, no antigen is known. Method: immunoSEQ multiplex PCR; TCRdb's copy keeps in-frame clones and lacks some. The table lists approximately 1,800 clones, about two thirds of them singletons. The sample taken for sequencing was cultured CD8+ T cells derived from PBMCs. The origin of the receptors is a male donor with HIV.

This chain joins TRBV28 and TRBJ1-5; D not certain. The CDR3 extends over 15 amino acids. CDR1 is MDHEN, CDR2 SYDVKM, per germline. Trimming removed 2 bases at V and 6 bases at J, with 14 bases between. DNA for the CDR3: TGTGCCAGCAGTTTAATAGGAGGTGGAATTCAGCCCCAGCATTTT. This encodes CASSLIGGGIQPQHF. Combining the CDR3 with reference TRBV28 and TRBJ1-5 gives the whole variable domain DVKVTQSSRYLVKRTGEKVFLECVQDMDHENMFWYRQDPGLGLRLIYFSYDVKMKEKGDIPEGYSVSREKKERFSLILESASTNQTSMYLCASSLIGGGIQPQHFGDGTRLSIL.

This clone was seen just once. This chain joins TRBV28 and TRBJ2-7, with D possibly being TRBD1 (5 bases). Deletions cut 4 bases from V and 2 bases from J, with 12 bases between. The CDR3 covers 14 residues. In germline, CDR1 is MDHEN, CDR2 SYDVKM. The CDR3 spells CASSWIDSPYEQYF. In DNA form, the CDR3 reads TGTGCCAGCAGTTGGATAGACAGTCCCTACGAGCAGTACTTC.

This clone turned up a few times. V gene TRBV5-6 combines with J gene TRBJ2-7, with TRBD1 matching over 8 bases. V was clipped by 0 bases and J by 2 bases; unmatched bases: 4. The V gene's germline CDR1 is SGHDT and CDR2 YYEEEE. There are 15 residues in the CDR3. In DNA form, the CDR3 reads TGTGCCAGCAGCTTGGAGACAGGGGCAACCTACGAGCAGTACTTC. Amino acids: CASSLETGATYEQYF.

This clone occurred a few times. The chain has TRBV4-3 and TRBJ2-1, with 8 nucleotides matching TRBD2. The CDR3 runs to 18 residues. Germline trimming cut 1 base from V and 2 bases from J; bases unmatched to any gene: 10. CDR1 and CDR2 (germline): LGHNA, YSLEER. CDR3 loop: CASSQAQPGGATYNEQFF. The CDR3 DNA sequence: TGCGCCAGCAGCCAAGCCCAGCCCGGGGGGGCTACCTACAATGAGCAGTTCTTC.

This clone has a handful of counts. V usage is TRBV6-5 and J usage is TRBJ1-1; D is ambiguous. V was cut by 1 base and J by 0 bases, with 6 bases left in between. This CDR3 spans 14 amino acids. The V gene's germline CDR1 is MNHEY and CDR2 SVGAGI. DNA for the CDR3: TGTGCCAGCAGTTACTTGGATATGAACACTGAAGCTTTCTTT. Protein product: CASSYLDMNTEAFF.

The V and J genes are TRBV19 and TRBJ1-5; D gene uncertain. From germline, CDR1 is LNHDA and CDR2 SQIVND (reference sequence). Deletions cut 1 base from V and 2 bases from J, with 6 bases between. The length of the CDR3 is 14 residues. Written as DNA, the CDR3 is TGTGCCAGTAGTATAGTGCAGGGCAATCAGCCCCAGCATTTT. Encoded protein: CASSIVQGNQPQHF.

V is TRBV19 and J is TRBJ1-5, with 8 bases matching TRBD1. This CDR3 region has 14 residues. Germline CDR1 reads LNHDA; CDR2 reads SQIVND (reference sequence). V lost 5 bases, J lost 6 bases, and 6 bases stayed unmatched. Here the CDR3 reads CASSPDRGSQPQHF. CDR3 in DNA: TGTGCCAGTAGTCCCGACAGGGGTAGTCAGCCCCAGCATTTT.

The chain carries TRBV18 and TRBJ1-2; TRBD1 aligns across 7 bases. The CDR3 contains 14 residues. The V gene end was trimmed by 2 bases and the J gene end by 4 bases; junction bases not matched to a gene: 4. Germline values: CDR1 KGHSH, CDR2 LQKENI. CDR3 DNA sequence: TGTGCCAGCTCACCAGAAGGGGGCCTCTATGGCTACACCTTC. The encoded protein is CASSPEGGLYGYTF.